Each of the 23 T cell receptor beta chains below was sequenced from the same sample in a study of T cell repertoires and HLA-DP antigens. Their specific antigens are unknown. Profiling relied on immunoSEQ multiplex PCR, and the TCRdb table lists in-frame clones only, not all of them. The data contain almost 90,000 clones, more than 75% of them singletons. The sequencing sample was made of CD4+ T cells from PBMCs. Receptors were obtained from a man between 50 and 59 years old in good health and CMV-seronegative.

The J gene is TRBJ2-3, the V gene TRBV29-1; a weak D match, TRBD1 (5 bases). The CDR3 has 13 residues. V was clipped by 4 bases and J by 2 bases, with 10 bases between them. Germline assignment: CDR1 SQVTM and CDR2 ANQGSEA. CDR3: CSVGRGNTDTQYF. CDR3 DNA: TGCAGCGTTGGAAGGGGTAACACAGATACGCAGTATTTT.

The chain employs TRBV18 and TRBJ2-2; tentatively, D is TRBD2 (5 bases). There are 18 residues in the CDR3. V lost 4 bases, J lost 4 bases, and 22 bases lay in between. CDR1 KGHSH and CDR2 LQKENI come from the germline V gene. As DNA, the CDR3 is TGTGCCAGCTCACGGGAAGCCGTAGGAGGCAGCAGCACCGGGGAGCTGTTTTTT. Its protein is CASSREAVGGSSTGELFF.

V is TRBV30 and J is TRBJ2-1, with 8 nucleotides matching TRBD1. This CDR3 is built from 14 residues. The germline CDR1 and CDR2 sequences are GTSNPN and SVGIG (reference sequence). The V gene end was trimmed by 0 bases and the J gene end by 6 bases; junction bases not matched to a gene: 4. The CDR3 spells CAWSVIGTGNEQFF. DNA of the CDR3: TGTGCCTGGAGTGTAATCGGGACAGGCAATGAGCAGTTCTTC.

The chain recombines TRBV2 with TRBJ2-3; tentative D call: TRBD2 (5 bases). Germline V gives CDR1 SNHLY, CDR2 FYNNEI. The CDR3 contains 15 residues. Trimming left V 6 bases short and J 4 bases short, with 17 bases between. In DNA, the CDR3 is TGTGCCAGCAGGAGGAGGACGGGGTCTGCAGATACGCAGTATTTT. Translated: CASRRRTGSADTQYF.

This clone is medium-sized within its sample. In nucleotides, the CDR3 is TGCAGCGTTGAAGATCCCCCTCAGCCCCAGCATTTT. It encodes CSVEDPPQPQHF. The chain uses TRBV29-1 and TRBJ1-5; D remains unclear. CDR1 and CDR2 from the germline V gene are SQVTM and ANQGSEA. This CDR3 spans 12 amino acids. Between the trimmed V and J ends, which lost 0 bases and 6 bases, there was a span of 6 bases.

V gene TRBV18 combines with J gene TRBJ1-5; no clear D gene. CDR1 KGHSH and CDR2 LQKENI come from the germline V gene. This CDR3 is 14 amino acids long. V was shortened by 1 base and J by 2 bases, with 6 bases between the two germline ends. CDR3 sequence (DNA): TGTGCCAGCTCACCACAAAAAGGCAATCAGCCCCAGCATTTT. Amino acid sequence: CASSPQKGNQPQHF.

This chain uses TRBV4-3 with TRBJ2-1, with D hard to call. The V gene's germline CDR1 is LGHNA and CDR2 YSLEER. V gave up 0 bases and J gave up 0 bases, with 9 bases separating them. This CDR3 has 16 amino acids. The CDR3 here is CASSQEGMSSYNEQFF. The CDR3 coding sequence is TGCGCCAGCAGCCAAGAGGGAATGAGCTCCTACAATGAGCAGTTCTTC.

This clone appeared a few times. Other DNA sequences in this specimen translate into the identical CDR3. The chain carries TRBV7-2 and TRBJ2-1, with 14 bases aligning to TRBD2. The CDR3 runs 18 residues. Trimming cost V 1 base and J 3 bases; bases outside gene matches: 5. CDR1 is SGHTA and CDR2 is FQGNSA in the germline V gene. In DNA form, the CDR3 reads TGTGCCAGCAGCTTAGAGGGGACTAGCGGGAGATACTACAATGAGCAGTTCTTC. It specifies CASSLEGTSGRYYNEQFF.

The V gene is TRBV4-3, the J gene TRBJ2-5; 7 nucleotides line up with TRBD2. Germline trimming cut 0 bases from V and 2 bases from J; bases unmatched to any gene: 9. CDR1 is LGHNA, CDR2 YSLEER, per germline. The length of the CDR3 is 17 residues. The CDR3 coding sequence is TGCGCCAGCAGCCAAGATCTTGGTGGGACTAAACAAGAGACCCAGTACTTC. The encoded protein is CASSQDLGGTKQETQYF.

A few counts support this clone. The CDR3 nucleotides are TGTGCCAGTAGTATCGGAGGTAGCGGGGGACGCACCGGGGAGCTGTTTTTT. This sequence encodes CASSIGGSGGRTGELFF. The rearrangement uses TRBV19 and TRBJ2-2; 9 nucleotides line up with TRBD2. J gave up 4 bases and V 3 bases, and 9 bases lay outside the gene matches. This CDR3 spans 17 amino acids. Germline lookup yields CDR1 LNHDA and CDR2 SQIVND (reference sequence).

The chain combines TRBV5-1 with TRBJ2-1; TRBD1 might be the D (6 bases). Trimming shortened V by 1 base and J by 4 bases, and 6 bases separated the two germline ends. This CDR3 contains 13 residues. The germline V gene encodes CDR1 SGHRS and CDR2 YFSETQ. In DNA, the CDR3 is TGCGCCAGCAGCTTGACAGGGTACAATGAGCAGTTCTTC. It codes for CASSLTGYNEQFF.

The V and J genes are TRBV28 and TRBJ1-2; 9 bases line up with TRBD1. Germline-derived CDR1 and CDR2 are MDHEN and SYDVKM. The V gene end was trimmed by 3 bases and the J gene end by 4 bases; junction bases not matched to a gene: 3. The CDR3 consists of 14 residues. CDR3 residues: CASSLTGQGYGYTF. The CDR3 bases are TGTGCCAGCAGTTTGACGGGACAGGGCTATGGCTACACCTTC.

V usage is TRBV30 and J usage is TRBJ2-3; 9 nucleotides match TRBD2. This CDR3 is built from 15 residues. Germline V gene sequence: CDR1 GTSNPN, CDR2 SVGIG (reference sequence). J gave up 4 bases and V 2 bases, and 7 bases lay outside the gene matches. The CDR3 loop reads CAWSMGGGAADTQYF. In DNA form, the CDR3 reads TGTGCCTGGAGTATGGGCGGGGGGGCAGCAGATACGCAGTATTTT.

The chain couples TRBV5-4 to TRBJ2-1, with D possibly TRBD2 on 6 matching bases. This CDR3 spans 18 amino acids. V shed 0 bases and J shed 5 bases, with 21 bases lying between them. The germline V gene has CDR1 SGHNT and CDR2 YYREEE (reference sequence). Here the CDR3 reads CASSLVISRGNPNNEQFF. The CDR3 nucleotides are TGTGCCAGCAGCTTGGTAATTAGTCGGGGGAACCCTAACAATGAGCAGTTCTTC.

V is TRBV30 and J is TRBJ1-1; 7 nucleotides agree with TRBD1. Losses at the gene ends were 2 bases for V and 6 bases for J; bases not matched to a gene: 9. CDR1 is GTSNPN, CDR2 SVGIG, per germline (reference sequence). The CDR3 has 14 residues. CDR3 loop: CAWSSTGVGAEAFF. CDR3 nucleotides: TGTGCCTGGAGTTCAACAGGGGTTGGGGCTGAAGCTTTCTTT.

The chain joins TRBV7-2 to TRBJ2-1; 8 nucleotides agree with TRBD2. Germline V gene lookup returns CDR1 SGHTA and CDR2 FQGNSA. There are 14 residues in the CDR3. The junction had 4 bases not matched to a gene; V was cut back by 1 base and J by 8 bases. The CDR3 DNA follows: TGTGCCAGCAGCTTAGGGACTAGCAACGATGAGCAGTTCTTC. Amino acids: CASSLGTSNDEQFF.

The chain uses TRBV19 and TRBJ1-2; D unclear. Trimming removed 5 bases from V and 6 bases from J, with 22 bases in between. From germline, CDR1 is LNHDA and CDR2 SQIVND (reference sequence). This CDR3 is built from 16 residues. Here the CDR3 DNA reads TGTGCCAGTAGTGGGGATGGCTGGCAGCGGGGTCATGGCTACACCTTC. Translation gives CASSGDGWQRGHGYTF.

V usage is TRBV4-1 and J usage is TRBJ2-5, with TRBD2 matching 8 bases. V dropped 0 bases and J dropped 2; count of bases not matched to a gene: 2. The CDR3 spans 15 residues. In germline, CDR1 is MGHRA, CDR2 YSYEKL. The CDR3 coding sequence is TGCGCCAGCAGCCAAGATTTAGCGGGACAAGAGACCCAGTACTTC. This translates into CASSQDLAGQETQYF.

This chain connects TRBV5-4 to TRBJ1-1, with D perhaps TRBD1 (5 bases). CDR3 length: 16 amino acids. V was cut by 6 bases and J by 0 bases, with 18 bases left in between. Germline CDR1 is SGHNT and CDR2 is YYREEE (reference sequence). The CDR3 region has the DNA TGTGCCAGCACCCCAGTTCCGACGGGGGTGAACACTGAAGCTTTCTTT. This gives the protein CASTPVPTGVNTEAFF. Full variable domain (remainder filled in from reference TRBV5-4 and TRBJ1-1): ETGVTQSPTHLIKTRGQQVTLRCSSQSGHNTVSWYQQALGQGPQFIFQYYREEENGRGNFPPRFSGLQFPNYSSELNVNALELDDSALYLCASTPVPTGVNTEAFFGQGTRLTVV.

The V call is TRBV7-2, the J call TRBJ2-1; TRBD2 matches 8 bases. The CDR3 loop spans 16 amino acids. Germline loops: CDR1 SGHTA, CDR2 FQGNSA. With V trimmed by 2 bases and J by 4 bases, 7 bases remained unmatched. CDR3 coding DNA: TGTGCCAGCAGCTTACAAGGTACTAGCGGTTACAATGAGCAGTTCTTC. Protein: CASSLQGTSGYNEQFF.

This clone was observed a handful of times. CDR3 DNA sequence: TGTGCCAGCAGCAAAAGCAGCGACTCCAACTACGAGCAGTACTTC. Its protein product is CASSKSSDSNYEQYF. The chain uses TRBV21-1 and TRBJ2-7; the table's TRBD2 call for D was not verified on the DNA. TRBV21-1 is a pseudogene. CDR3 length: 15 amino acids.

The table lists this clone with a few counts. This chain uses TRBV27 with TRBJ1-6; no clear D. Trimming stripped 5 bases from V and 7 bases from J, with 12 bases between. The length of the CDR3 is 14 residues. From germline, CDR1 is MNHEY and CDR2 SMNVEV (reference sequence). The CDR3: CASSPRTENSPLHF. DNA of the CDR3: TGTGCCAGCAGTCCCCGGACGGAGAATTCACCCCTCCACTTT.

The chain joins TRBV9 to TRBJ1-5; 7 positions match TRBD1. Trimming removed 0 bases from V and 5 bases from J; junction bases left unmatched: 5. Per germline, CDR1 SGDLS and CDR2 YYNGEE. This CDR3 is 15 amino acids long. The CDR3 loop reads CASSVEGQTYQPQHF. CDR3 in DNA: TGTGCCAGCAGCGTAGAGGGACAGACTTATCAGCCCCAGCATTTT.